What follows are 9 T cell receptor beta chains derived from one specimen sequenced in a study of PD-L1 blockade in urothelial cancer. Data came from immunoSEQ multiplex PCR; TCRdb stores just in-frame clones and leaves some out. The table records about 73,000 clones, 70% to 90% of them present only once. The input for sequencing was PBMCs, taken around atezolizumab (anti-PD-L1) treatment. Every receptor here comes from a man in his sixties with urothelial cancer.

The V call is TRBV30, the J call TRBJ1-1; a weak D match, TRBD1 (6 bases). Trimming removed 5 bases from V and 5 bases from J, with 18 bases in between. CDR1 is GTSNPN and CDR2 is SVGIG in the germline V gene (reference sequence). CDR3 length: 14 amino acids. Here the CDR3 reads CAWGGGRVGTEAFF. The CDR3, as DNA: TGTGCCTGGGGGGGCGGTCGGGTCGGGACTGAAGCTTTCTTT.

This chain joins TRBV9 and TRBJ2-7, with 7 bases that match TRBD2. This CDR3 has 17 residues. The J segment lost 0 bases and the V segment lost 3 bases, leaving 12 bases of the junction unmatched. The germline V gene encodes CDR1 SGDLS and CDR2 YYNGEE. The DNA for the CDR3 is TGTGCCAGCAGCGCTCCCCCGGGACGCGGGGGCTCCTACGAGCAGTACTTC. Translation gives CASSAPPGRGGSYEQYF.

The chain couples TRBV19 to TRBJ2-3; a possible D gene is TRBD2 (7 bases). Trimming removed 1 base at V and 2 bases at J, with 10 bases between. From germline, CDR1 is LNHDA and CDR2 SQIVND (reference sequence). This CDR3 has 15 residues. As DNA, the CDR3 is TGTGCCAGTAGTATAGGGGGGGGGCTCACAGATACGCAGTATTTT. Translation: CASSIGGGLTDTQYF.

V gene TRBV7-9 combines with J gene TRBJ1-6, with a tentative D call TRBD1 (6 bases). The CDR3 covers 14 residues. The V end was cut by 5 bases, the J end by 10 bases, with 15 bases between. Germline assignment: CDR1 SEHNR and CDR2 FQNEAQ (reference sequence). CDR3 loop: CASSPGAVGSPLHF. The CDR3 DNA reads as TGTGCCAGCAGCCCAGGGGCAGTAGGGTCACCCCTCCACTTT.

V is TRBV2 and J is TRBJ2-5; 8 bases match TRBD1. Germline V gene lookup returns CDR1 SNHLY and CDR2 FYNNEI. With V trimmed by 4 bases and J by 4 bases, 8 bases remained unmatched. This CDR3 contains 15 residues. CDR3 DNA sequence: TGTGCCAGCAGTGCGACAGGGGTAGTAGTAGAGACCCAGTACTTC. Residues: CASSATGVVVETQYF.

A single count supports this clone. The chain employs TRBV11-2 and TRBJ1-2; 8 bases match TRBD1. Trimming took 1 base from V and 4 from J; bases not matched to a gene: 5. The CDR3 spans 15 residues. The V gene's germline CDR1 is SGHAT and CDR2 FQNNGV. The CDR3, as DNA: TGTGCCAGCAGCTTAGGGCAGGGGGCTAGCTATGGCTACACCTTC. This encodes CASSLGQGASYGYTF.

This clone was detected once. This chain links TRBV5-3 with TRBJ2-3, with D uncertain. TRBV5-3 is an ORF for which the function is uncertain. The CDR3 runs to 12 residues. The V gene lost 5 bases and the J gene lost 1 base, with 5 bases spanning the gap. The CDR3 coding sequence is TGTGCCAGAAGGTCCTGCACAGATACGCAGTATTTT. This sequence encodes CARRSCTDTQYF.

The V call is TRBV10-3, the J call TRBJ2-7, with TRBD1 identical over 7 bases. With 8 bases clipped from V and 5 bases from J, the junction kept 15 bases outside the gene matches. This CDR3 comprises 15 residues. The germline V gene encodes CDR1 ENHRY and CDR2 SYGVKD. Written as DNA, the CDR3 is TGTGCCATCGGGGTGAACAGGGGCCGCCCTGACGAGCAGTACTTC. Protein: CAIGVNRGRPDEQYF.

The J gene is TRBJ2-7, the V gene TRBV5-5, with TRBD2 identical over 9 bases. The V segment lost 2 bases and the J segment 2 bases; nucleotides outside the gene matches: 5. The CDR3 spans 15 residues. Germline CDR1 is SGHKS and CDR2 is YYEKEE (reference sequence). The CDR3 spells CASSFGASGTYEQYF. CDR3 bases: TGTGCCAGCAGCTTCGGGGCTAGCGGGACCTACGAGCAGTACTTC.